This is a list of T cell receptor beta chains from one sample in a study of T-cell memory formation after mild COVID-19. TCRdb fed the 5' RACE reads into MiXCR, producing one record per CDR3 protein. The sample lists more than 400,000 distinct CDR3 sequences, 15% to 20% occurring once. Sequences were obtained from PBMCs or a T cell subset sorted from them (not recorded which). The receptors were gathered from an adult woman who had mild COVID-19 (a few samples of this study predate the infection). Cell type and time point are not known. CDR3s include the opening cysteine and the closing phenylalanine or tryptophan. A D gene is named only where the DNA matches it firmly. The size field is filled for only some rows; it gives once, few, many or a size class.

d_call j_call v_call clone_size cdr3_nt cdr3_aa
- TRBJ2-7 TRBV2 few TGTGCCAGCAGTGGTGGACAGACCTACGAGCAGTACTTC CASSGGQTYEQYF
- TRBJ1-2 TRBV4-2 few TGTGCCAGCAGCCAAGAGGACAGCTATGGCTACACCTTC CASSQEDSYGYTF
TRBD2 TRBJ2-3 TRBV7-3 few TGTGCCAGCAGCCCCGGACTAGCGGGAGCCATCACAGATACGCAGTATTTT CASSPGLAGAITDTQYF
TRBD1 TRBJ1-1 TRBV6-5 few TGTGCCAGCACCAGGACAGGGGTCGACACTGAAGCTTTCTTT CASTRTGVDTEAFF
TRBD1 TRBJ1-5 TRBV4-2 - TGTGCCAGCAGCCAAAGGGGAGGGGGCGAAGCGAATCAGCCCCAGCATTTT CASSQRGGGEANQPQHF
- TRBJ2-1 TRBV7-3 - TGTGCCAGCGGAGAGGGCGGGTACAATGAGCAGTTCTTC CASGEGGYNEQFF
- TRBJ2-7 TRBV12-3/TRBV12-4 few TGTGCCAGCAGCCCTACACCCTTGGGGGACGAGCAGTACTTC CASSPTPLGDEQYF
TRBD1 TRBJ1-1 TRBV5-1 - TGCGCCAGCAGCTCGCGCCCGGGACAGGGTAGCACTGAAGCTTTCTTT CASSSRPGQGSTEAFF
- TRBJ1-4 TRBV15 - TGTGCCACCAGCAGAGAGTCCACAGTATCAAGTGAAAAACTGTTTTTT CATSRESTVSSEKLFF
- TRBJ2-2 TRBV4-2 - TGTGCCAGCAGCCAAGAGGCCGGGTCCACCGGGGAGCTGTTTTTT CASSQEAGSTGELFF
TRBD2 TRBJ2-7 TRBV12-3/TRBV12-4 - TGTGCCAGCAGTCCGGGACTAGGTCGGTACGAGCAGTACTTC CASSPGLGRYEQYF
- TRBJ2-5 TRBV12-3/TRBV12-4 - TGTGCCAGCAGTCCCGGGACTCAGTACCAAGAGACCCAGTACTTC CASSPGTQYQETQYF
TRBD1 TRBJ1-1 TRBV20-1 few TGCAGTGCGGCCGGGACAGATAACACTGAAGCTTTCTTT CSAAGTDNTEAFF
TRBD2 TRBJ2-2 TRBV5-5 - TGTGCCAGCACCCGGGGGGGGGGCACCGGGGAGCTGTTTTTT CASTRGGGTGELFF
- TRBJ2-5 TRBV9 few TGTGCCAGCGGGGCAGGGAGTTCCCAAGAGACCCAGTACTTC CASGAGSSQETQYF
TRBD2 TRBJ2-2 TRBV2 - TGTGCCAGCAGTGAGATTTGGACTAGCGGGACAAACACCGGGGAGCTGTTTTTT CASSEIWTSGTNTGELFF
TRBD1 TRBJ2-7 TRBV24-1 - TGTGCCACCAGTGATCGGACAGGGCCCTACGAGCAGTACTTC CATSDRTGPYEQYF
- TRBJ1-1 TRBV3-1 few TGTGCCAGCAGCCGCGGACAGTACCTAGTGACTGAAGCTTTCTTT CASSRGQYLVTEAFF